This T cell receptor (beta chain) was observed in a study of T cell clonality in common variable immunodeficiency. Most patients and controls had Caucasian heritage. Assay used: immunoSEQ multiplex PCR; TCRdb lists only in-frame clones, some missing. The sample contains 50,000 to 65,000 clones, none occurring once; around 0.84% lies in the top ten. Germline V CDR1 and CDR2: LNHDA, SQIVND (reference sequence). V lost 3 bases to trimming and J lost 6 bases, with 14 bases between them. This CDR3 is 15 amino acids long. Findings and caveats of the study: Compared with controls, CVID subjects had fewer shared TCRbeta clones. CVID subjects showed higher TCRbeta clonality than healthy controls. Repertoire-complication correlations in CVID were limited by patient heterogeneity.

This clone was seen repeatedly, ten times or more. Its target is unknown. The sequenced fragment ends 3 residues before the CDR3 boundary, so the rest is inferred from the germline J gene. Input material: peripheral blood mononuclear cells. This sequence joins TRBV19 and TRBJ1-4; tentatively, D is TRBD1 (6 bases). The sequence was obtained from a person aged 18 to 75 in good health. The CDR3 DNA, read in part, is TGTGCCAGTAGTATCTTTTCCAGGGGTGATGAAAAA. Protein: CASSIFSRGDEK. Given in full, the CDR3 is CASSIFSRGDEKLFF.